The next 21 T cell receptor beta chains were all read from a single sample in a study of OX40 agonist ivuxolimab in advanced cancers. TCRdb's copy holds only in-frame clones and misses some; the assay was immunoSEQ multiplex PCR. The sample carries roughly 60,000 clones, approximately 84% recorded once. The source was CD4+ or CD8+ T cells sorted from blood, collected in a trial of the OX40 agonist ivuxolimab. The receptors come from an adult with an advanced solid tumor such as melanoma, head and neck, liver or kidney cancer.

The rearrangement uses TRBV30 and TRBJ1-4, with 8 nucleotides matching TRBD1. The CDR3 runs 14 residues. V gave up 5 bases and J gave up 5 bases; unmatched junction bases: 7. The germline CDR1 and CDR2 sequences are GTSNPN and SVGIG (reference sequence). In DNA, the CDR3 is TGTGCCTGGGAACGGACAGGGAACAATGAAAAACTGTTTTTT. Protein product: CAWERTGNNEKLFF.

The sample holds one count of this clone. In nucleotides, the CDR3 is TGTGCCAGCAGTTCCACGGGGGGTTCGAACACCGGGGAGCTGTTTTTT. Protein product: CASSSTGGSNTGELFF. The genes are TRBV6-6 and TRBJ2-2, with 7 nucleotides matching TRBD2. This CDR3 spans 16 amino acids. V dropped 4 bases and J dropped 0; count of bases not matched to a gene: 5. Looked up from germline, CDR1 is MNHNY and CDR2 is SVGAGI (reference sequence).

The chain is built from TRBV28 and TRBJ2-1; D possibly matches TRBD1 or TRBD2 (5 bases each). The CDR3 length is 13 residues. Germline lookup yields CDR1 MDHEN and CDR2 SYDVKM. Trimming shortened V by 6 bases and J by 7 bases, and 13 bases separated the two germline ends. The CDR3 loop is CASRSGLTNEQFF. The CDR3 DNA is TGTGCCAGCAGGTCGGGGCTCACGAATGAGCAGTTCTTC.

This clone was recorded only once. The CDR3: CASSQSPFSYNEQFF. The CDR3 region has the DNA TGTGCCAGCAGCCAGTCTCCTTTCTCCTACAATGAGCAGTTCTTC. The chain links TRBV14 to TRBJ2-1; D remains unclear. V gave up 3 bases and J gave up 0 bases, with 9 bases separating them. CDR3 length equals 15 residues. The V gene's germline CDR1 is SGHDN and CDR2 FVKESK.

The chain joins TRBV5-1 to TRBJ2-3; TRBD2 is a possible D gene (5 bases). This CDR3 is built from 16 residues. V gave up 0 bases and J gave up 0 bases, with 11 bases separating them. CDR1 SGHRS and CDR2 YFSETQ come from the germline V gene. The DNA of the CDR3 is TGCGCCAGCAGCTTGGGAGGGATGGGAAGCACAGATACGCAGTATTTT. Translating gives CASSLGGMGSTDTQYF. Combining the CDR3 with reference TRBV5-1 and TRBJ2-3 gives the whole variable domain KAGVTQTPRYLIKTRGQQVTLSCSPISGHRSVSWYQQTPGQGLQFLFEYFSETQRNKGNFPGRFSGRQFSNSRSEMNVSTLELGDSALYLCASSLGGMGSTDTQYFGPGTRLTVL.

V is TRBV28 and J is TRBJ1-2, with 7 nucleotides matching TRBD1. V lost 3 bases to trimming and J lost 0 bases; unmatched junction nucleotides: 1. Germline V CDR1 and CDR2: MDHEN, SYDVKM. CDR3 length equals 14 residues. As DNA, the CDR3 is TGTGCCAGCAGTTTCGGGACAGCTAACTATGGCTACACCTTC. Encoded protein: CASSFGTANYGYTF.

The chain combines TRBV5-1 with TRBJ2-1, with 10 bases that match TRBD1. The germline CDR1 and CDR2 sequences are SGHRS and YFSETQ. The CDR3 consists of 16 residues. With 0 bases clipped from V and 2 bases from J, the junction kept 2 bases outside the gene matches. The CDR3 DNA is TGCGCCAGCAGCTTGGTCGGGACAGGGGCCTACAATGAGCAGTTCTTC. It yields the protein CASSLVGTGAYNEQFF.

The chain combines TRBV5-1 with TRBJ2-2; the D gene could be TRBD1 or TRBD2 (8 bases each). This CDR3 has 15 residues. Germline CDR1 reads SGHRS; CDR2 reads YFSETQ. Deletions cut 1 base from V and 6 bases from J, with 13 bases between. The CDR3 bases are TGCGCCAGCAGCTTGACAGGGGGACTAGCCGGGGAGCTGTTTTTT. This translates into CASSLTGGLAGELFF.

The chain uses TRBV7-9 and TRBJ1-3; weak D call: TRBD1 (5 bases). Between the trimmed V and J ends, which lost 5 bases and 8 bases, there was a span of 10 bases. Per the germline V gene, CDR1 is SEHNR and CDR2 is FQNEAQ (reference sequence). The CDR3 runs 12 residues. For the CDR3, the DNA is TGTGCCAGCAGCCCACAGGAAGACACCATATATTTT. It encodes CASSPQEDTIYF.

V and J are TRBV7-3 and TRBJ2-7; tentatively, D is TRBD2 (5 bases). V gave up 1 base and J gave up 6 bases, with 13 bases separating them. Germline V gives CDR1 SGHTA, CDR2 FQGTGA. This CDR3 region has 14 residues. CDR3: CASSLNTGVAEQYF. The CDR3 nucleotides are TGTGCCAGCAGCTTAAATACCGGGGTGGCCGAGCAGTACTTC.

The CDR3 DNA is TGCGCCAGCAGCTCTGGGACGGCTAGCACAGATACGCAGTATTTT. It specifies CASSSGTASTDTQYF. J is TRBJ2-3 and V is TRBV5-1; either TRBD1 or TRBD2 may fit D (5 bases each). Trimming took 3 bases from V and 0 from J, leaving 11 bases between them. This CDR3 spans 15 amino acids. Germline V lookup: CDR1 SGHRS, CDR2 YFSETQ.

This chain uses TRBV27 with TRBJ2-3; 8 nucleotides match TRBD1. Trimming at V came to 6 bases and at J to 6 bases, leaving 8 bases not matched to a gene. The germline gives CDR1 MNHEY, CDR2 SMNVEV (reference sequence). The CDR3 has 14 residues. CDR3 residues: CASSPDRVMDTQYF. CDR3 bases: TGTGCCAGCAGCCCGGACAGGGTGATGGATACGCAGTATTTT.

The chain recombines TRBV7-9 with TRBJ2-3; 8 positions agree with TRBD1. CDR1 and CDR2 from the germline V gene are SEHNR and FQNEAQ (reference sequence). After removal of 7 bases from V and 6 bases from J, the junction contained 6 bases not matched to a gene. The CDR3 spans 13 residues. Written as DNA, the CDR3 is TGTGCCAGCACCTCAGGACAGGGTGATACGCAGTATTTT. This gives the protein CASTSGQGDTQYF.

The chain has TRBV6-1 and TRBJ2-3; 12 nucleotides line up with TRBD2. The CDR3 extends over 16 amino acids. J was trimmed by 3 bases and V by 4 bases; bases with no gene match: 5. CDR1 and CDR2 (germline): MNHNS, SASEGT. CDR3 amino acids: CASSAPSGGATDTQYF. Written as DNA, the CDR3 is TGTGCCAGCAGTGCCCCTAGCGGGGGGGCAACAGATACGCAGTATTTT.

The V and J genes are TRBV5-6 and TRBJ2-2; 7 nucleotides agree with TRBD2. J lost 1 base, V lost 3 bases, and 12 bases had no gene match. Looked up from germline, CDR1 is SGHDT and CDR2 is YYEEEE. CDR3 length: 18 residues. The CDR3 sequence: CASSSDLAGGGNTGELFF. The DNA for the CDR3 is TGTGCCAGCAGCTCGGACTTAGCGGGTGGCGGGAACACCGGGGAGCTGTTTTTT.

The V and J genes are TRBV7-2 and TRBJ1-2; 7 nucleotides match TRBD1. Losses at the gene ends were 1 base for V and 8 bases for J; bases not matched to a gene: 7. The CDR3 has 14 residues. Per germline, CDR1 SGHTA and CDR2 FQGNSA. CDR3 sequence reads: CASSLDRGAWGYTF. The CDR3 DNA reads TGTGCCAGCAGCTTAGACAGGGGAGCATGGGGCTACACCTTC.

The genes are TRBV2 and TRBJ1-6; 11 nucleotides agree with TRBD1. Germline values: CDR1 SNHLY, CDR2 FYNNEI. The CDR3 spans 16 residues. V lost 7 bases, J lost 7 bases, and 9 bases stayed unmatched. CDR3: CASISWGQGDNSPLHF. The CDR3 bases are TGTGCCAGCATCTCGTGGGGACAGGGGGACAATTCACCCCTCCACTTT.

A single count supports this clone. The J gene is TRBJ2-7, the V gene TRBV5-1; 7 bases agree with TRBD1. Germline V gene sequence: CDR1 SGHRS, CDR2 YFSETQ. V trimming: 2 bases; J trimming: 6 bases; junction bases outside the gene matches: 5. CDR3 length: 13 amino acids. CDR3 loop: CASSFGQASEQYF. The CDR3 DNA reads TGCGCCAGCAGCTTCGGACAGGCCAGCGAGCAGTACTTC. The variable domain in full, with the rest retrieved from reference TRBV5-1 and TRBJ2-7, is KAGVTQTPRYLIKTRGQQVTLSCSPISGHRSVSWYQQTPGQGLQFLFEYFSETQRNKGNFPGRFSGRQFSNSRSEMNVSTLELGDSALYLCASSFGQASEQYFGPGTRLTVT.

The rearrangement uses TRBV6-4 and TRBJ1-1; 10 positions agree with TRBD1. V lost 6 bases, J lost 11 bases, and 9 bases stayed unmatched. CDR1 is MRHNA, CDR2 SNTAGT, per germline. The CDR3 spans 13 residues. CDR3 protein: CASSRDRGLWAFF. CDR3 DNA: TGTGCCAGCAGCCGAGACAGGGGGCTTTGGGCTTTCTTT.

CDR3 in DNA: TGTGCCAGCTCACCGGGCCCGGAGGTTCAGCCCCAGCATTTT. Amino acid sequence: CASSPGPEVQPQHF. The gene calls are TRBV18 and TRBJ1-5; D remains unclear. This CDR3 contains 14 residues. Germline-derived CDR1 and CDR2 are KGHSH and LQKENI. V shed 3 bases and J shed 6 bases, with 12 bases lying between them.

V gene TRBV5-8 combines with J gene TRBJ1-5; D remains ambiguous. CDR3 size: 14 residues. Per the germline V gene, CDR1 is SGHTS and CDR2 is YDEGEE. V lost 4 bases to trimming and J lost 5 bases, with 13 bases between them. CDR3 bases: TGTGCCAGCAGCCACGAAGGCGGAGATCAGCCCCAGCATTTT. Its protein product is CASSHEGGDQPQHF.